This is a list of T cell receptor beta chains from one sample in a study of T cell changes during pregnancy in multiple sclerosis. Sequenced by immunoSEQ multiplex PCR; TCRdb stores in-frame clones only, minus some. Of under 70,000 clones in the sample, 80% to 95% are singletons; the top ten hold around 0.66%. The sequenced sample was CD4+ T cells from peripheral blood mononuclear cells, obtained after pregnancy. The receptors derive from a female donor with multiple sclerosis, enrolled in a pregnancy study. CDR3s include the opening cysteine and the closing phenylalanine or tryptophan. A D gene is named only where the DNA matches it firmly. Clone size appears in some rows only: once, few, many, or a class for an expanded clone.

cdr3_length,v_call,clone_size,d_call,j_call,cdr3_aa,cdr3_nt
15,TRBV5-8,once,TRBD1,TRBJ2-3,CASSLRGQITDTQYF,TGTGCCAGCAGCCTCCGGGGACAGATCACAGATACGCAGTATTTT
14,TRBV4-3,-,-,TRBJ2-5,CASSQAPRGETQYF,TGCGCCAGCAGCCAAGCCCCAAGAGGTGAGACCCAGTACTTC
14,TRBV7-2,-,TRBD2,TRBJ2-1,CASRGPGGYNEQFF,TGTGCCAGCAGGGGTCCGGGGGGTTACAATGAGCAGTTCTTC
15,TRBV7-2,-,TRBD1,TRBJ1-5,CASSRASDRGEPTHF,TGTGCCAGCAGCCGTGCTTCGGACAGGGGCGAACCAACGCATTTT
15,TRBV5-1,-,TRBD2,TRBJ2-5,CASRSIAGTPETQYF,TGCGCCAGCAGATCGATAGCGGGGACCCCAGAGACCCAGTACTTC
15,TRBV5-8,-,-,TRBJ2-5,CASSFGGQGGKTQYF,TGTGCCAGCAGCTTCGGGGGGCAGGGTGGGAAGACCCAGTACTTC
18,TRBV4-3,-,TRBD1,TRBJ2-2,CASSQDRPRTGYTGELFF,TGCGCCAGCAGCCAAGACCGTCCAAGGACAGGGTACACCGGGGAGCTGTTTTTT
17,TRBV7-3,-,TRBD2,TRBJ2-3,CASSLIASGGRRDTQYF,TGTGCCAGCAGCTTAATCGCTAGCGGGGGGCGGCGGGATACGCAGTATTTT
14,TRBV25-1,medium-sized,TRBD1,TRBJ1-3,CASSGTGSGNTIYF,TGTGCCAGCAGTGGGACAGGCTCTGGAAACACCATATATTTT
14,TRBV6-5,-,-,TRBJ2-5,CASSLGGRLETQYF,TGTGCCAGCAGCCTCGGGGGGCGTTTAGAGACCCAGTACTTC
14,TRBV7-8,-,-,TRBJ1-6,CASSRGGLYSPLHF,TGTGCCAGCAGCCGTGGTGGGCTTTATTCACCCCTCCACTTT
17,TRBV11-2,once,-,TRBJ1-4,CASSLRGAVASNEKLFF,TGTGCCAGCAGCTTACGGGGGGCTGTTGCGTCTAATGAAAAACTGTTTTTT
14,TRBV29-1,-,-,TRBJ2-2,CSASGLTNTGELFF,TGCAGCGCGTCGGGACTTACGAACACCGGGGAGCTGTTTTTT
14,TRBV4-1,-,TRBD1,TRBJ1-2,CASSQTTGPYGYTF,TGCGCCAGCAGCCAGACGACAGGGCCCTATGGCTACACCTTC
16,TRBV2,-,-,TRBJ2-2,CASSGRRVGNTGELFF,TGTGCCAGCAGTGGTAGGCGGGTGGGAAACACCGGGGAGCTGTTTTTT
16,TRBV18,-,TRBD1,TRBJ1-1,CASSIGQGRLNTEAFF,TGTGCCAGCTCAATTGGACAGGGTAGATTAAACACTGAAGCTTTCTTT
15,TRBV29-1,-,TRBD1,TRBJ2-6,CSVVGQGSGANVLTF,TGCAGCGTCGTCGGACAGGGGTCTGGGGCCAACGTCCTGACTTTC
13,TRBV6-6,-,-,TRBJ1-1,CASSRQDYTEAFF,TGTGCCAGCAGTCGACAGGACTACACTGAAGCTTTCTTT
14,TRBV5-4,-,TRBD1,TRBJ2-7,CASSPRQGLDEQYF,TGTGCCAGCAGCCCGCGACAGGGGCTGGACGAGCAGTACTTC
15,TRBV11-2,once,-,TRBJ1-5,CASSLRGYSNQPQHF,TGTGCCAGCAGCTTAAGGGGGTATAGCAATCAGCCCCAGCATTTT
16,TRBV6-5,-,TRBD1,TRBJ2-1,CASSLPGTGGHNEQFF,TGTGCCAGCAGTTTGCCCGGGACAGGGGGCCATAATGAGCAGTTCTTC
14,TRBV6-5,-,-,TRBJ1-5,CASKEGVGNQPQHF,TGTGCCAGCAAAGAGGGCGTCGGCAATCAGCCCCAGCATTTT
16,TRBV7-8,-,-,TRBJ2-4,CASSLGQPLAKNIQYF,TGTGCCAGCAGCCTCGGACAGCCACTAGCCAAAAACATTCAGTACTTC
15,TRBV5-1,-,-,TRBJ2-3,CASSPTGRGTDTQYF,TGCGCCAGCAGCCCCACTGGTCGGGGCACAGATACGCAGTATTTT
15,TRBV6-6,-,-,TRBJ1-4,CASRGHLATNEKLFF,TGTGCCAGCAGAGGACACCTTGCAACTAATGAAAAACTGTTTTTT
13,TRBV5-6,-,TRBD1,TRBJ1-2,CASRQDRVNGYTF,TGTGCCAGCAGACAGGACAGGGTGAATGGCTACACCTTC
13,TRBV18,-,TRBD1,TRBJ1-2,CASSPQGGNGYTF,TGTGCCAGCTCACCTCAAGGGGGCAATGGCTACACCTTC
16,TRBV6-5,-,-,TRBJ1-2,CASSYGPGKVNYGYTF,TGTGCCAGCAGTTACGGCCCAGGGAAGGTCAACTATGGCTACACCTTC
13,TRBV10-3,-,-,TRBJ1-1,CASWAGLNTEAFF,TGTGCCTCATGGGCGGGCCTCAACACTGAAGCTTTCTTT
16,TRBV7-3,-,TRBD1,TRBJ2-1,CASSLRRGRVGNEQFF,TGTGCCAGCAGCTTAAGAAGGGGGCGTGTAGGGAATGAGCAGTTCTTC
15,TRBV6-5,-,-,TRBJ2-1,CASATQGTFLNEQFF,TGTGCCAGCGCGACACAGGGGACTTTTCTCAATGAGCAGTTCTTC
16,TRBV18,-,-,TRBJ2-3,CASSPRTNEFTDTQYF,TGTGCCAGCTCACCCAGAACTAACGAATTCACAGATACGCAGTATTTT
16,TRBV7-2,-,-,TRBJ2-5,CASSLRRPERQETQYF,TGTGCCAGCAGCTTAAGGCGGCCTGAACGCCAAGAGACCCAGTACTTC
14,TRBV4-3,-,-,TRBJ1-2,CASSQGGVGYGYTF,TGCGCCAGCAGCCAGGGCGGGGTTGGCTATGGCTACACCTTC
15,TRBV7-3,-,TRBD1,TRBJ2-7,CASSLGGTGGNEQYF,TGTGCCAGCAGCTTAGGGGGGACAGGGGGAAACGAGCAGTACTTC
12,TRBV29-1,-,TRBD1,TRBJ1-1,CSGQGGNTEAFF,TGCAGCGGGCAGGGGGGGAACACTGAAGCTTTCTTT
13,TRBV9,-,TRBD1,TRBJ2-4,CASSVRQGDIQYF,TGTGCCAGCAGCGTAAGACAGGGGGACATTCAGTACTTC
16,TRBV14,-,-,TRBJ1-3,CASSQLPTGPGNTIYF,TGTGCCAGCAGCCAACTCCCGACAGGCCCTGGGAACACCATATATTTT
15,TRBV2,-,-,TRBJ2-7,CASSADSSPIYEQYF,TGTGCCAGCAGCGCAGACAGTTCACCTATCTACGAGCAGTACTTC
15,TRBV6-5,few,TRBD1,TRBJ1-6,CASSYEDRGLSPLHF,TGTGCCAGCAGTTACGAGGACAGGGGGCTGTCACCCCTCCACTTT
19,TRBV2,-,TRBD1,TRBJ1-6,CASKRVVDRGQSYNSPLHF,TGTGCCAGCAAACGGGTGGTGGACAGGGGGCAATCCTATAATTCACCCCTCCACTTT
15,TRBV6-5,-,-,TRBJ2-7,CATQLTVRLGSEQYF,TGTGCCACCCAGCTAACAGTTAGGTTGGGGAGCGAGCAGTACTTC
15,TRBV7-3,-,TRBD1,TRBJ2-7,CASSSWTGPPYEQYF,TGTGCCAGCAGCTCCTGGACAGGGCCCCCCTACGAGCAGTACTTC
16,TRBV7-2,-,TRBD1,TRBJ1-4,CASSFKTGTANEKLFF,TGTGCCAGCAGCTTCAAGACCGGGACAGCTAATGAAAAACTGTTTTTT
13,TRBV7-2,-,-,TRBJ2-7,CASSLVQGREQYF,TGTGCCAGCAGCTTAGTACAGGGTCGGGAGCAGTACTTC
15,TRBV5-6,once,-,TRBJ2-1,CASSSSTARGHEQFF,TGTGCCAGCAGCTCTTCGACCGCTCGAGGGCATGAGCAGTTCTTC
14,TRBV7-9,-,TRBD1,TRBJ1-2,CASSFGTGGYGYTF,TGTGCCAGCAGCTTCGGGACAGGGGGTTATGGCTACACCTTC
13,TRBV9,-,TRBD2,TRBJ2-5,CASSKRGGETQYF,TGTGCCAGCAGCAAGCGGGGGGGGGAGACCCAGTACTTC
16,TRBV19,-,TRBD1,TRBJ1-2,CASKKGGTGTGDGYTF,TGTGCCAGTAAAAAGGGGGGGACAGGGACGGGCGATGGCTACACCTTC
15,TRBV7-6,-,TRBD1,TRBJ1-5,CASSQVRGKGQPQHF,TGTGCCAGCAGTCAAGTCAGGGGGAAAGGTCAGCCCCAGCATTTT
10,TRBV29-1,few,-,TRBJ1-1,CSVTGAEAFF,TGCAGCGTTACGGGGGCTGAAGCTTTCTTT
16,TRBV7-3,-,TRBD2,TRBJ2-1,CASSARRGEAYNEQFF,TGTGCCAGCAGCGCCCGGCGGGGGGAAGCCTACAATGAGCAGTTCTTC
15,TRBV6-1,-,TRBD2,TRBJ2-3,CASSLQAGTPDTQYF,TGTGCCAGCAGTCTACAAGCGGGGACCCCAGATACGCAGTATTTT
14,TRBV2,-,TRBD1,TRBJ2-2,CASWDRGNTGELFF,TGTGCCAGCTGGGACAGGGGGAACACCGGGGAGCTGTTTTTT
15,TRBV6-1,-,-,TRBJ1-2,CASSEQAQANYGYTF,TGTGCCAGCAGTGAACAGGCCCAAGCTAACTATGGCTACACCTTC
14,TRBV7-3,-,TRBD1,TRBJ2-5,CASSPGTGEETQYF,TGTGCCAGCAGCCCCGGGACAGGGGAGGAGACCCAGTACTTC
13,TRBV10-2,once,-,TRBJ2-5,CASSRHQQETQYF,TGCGCCAGCAGCCGACACCAACAAGAGACCCAGTACTTC
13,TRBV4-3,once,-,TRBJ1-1,CASSHKSDTEAFF,TGCGCCAGCAGCCATAAATCGGACACTGAAGCTTTCTTT
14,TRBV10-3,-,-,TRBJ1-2,CAISAARQPYGYTF,TGTGCCATCAGCGCCGCTAGACAGCCCTATGGCTACACCTTC